This T cell receptor (beta chain) originates from a study of beta chain features in type 1 diabetes. Study-wide background: Patients were similar to healthy donors in age and gender (as well as in cell yields).

Investigators reverse transcribed all isolated RNA, so they sequenced expressed TCRB transcripts. Data came from immunoSEQ multiplex PCR; TCRdb stores just in-frame clones and leaves some out. The profile shows about 180,000 clones, about 13% of them singletons. Notes on this clone: As yet, its antigen is unknown.

General study results and limits: A definitive answer on HLA type influencing TCRB rearrangement was not reached here. In every one of the four CD4+ subsets, TCRB CDR3s were moderately but significantly shorter in Type 1 diabetes patients.

Germline-derived CDR1 and CDR2 are MNHEY and SMNVEV (reference sequence). The CDR3 totals 15 residues. Trimming took off 8 bases at V and 2 bases at J, with 16 bases between the two ends. Based on CD45RO/CCR7/CD25/CD127/CD95/CD27, CD4+ regulatory, stem cell-like memory, naive and central memory cells were sorted. The sequenced material came from central memory CD4+ T cells from blood. This TCR derives from a young woman in good health. The rearrangement joins TRBV27 to TRBJ2-1; no definite D call. The CDR3 reads CASLSSVRAYNEQFF. Written as DNA, the CDR3 is TGTGCCAGCCTCTCGTCCGTCCGAGCCTACAATGAGCAGTTCTTC.